A selection of T cell receptor beta chains follows, all from one sample in a study of T cells in Graves' hyperthyroidism and ophthalmopathy. One entry per CDR3 protein, called by TCRdb with MiXCR from the multiplex PCR reads. The sample has hundreds of thousands of distinct CDR3 sequences, around 13% seen once. The sequenced material came from blood. The receptors derive from a woman aged 25 to 39 with Graves' hyperthyroidism that later progressed to Graves' ophthalmopathy. Both conserved end residues are part of each CDR3. D genes are given only for firm matches. Not all rows give a size; the values are once, few, many and, for expanded clones, a class.

j_gene | v_gene | abundance | d_gene | CDR3aa | CDR3nt
TRBJ2-7 | TRBV12-3/TRBV12-4 | many | TRBD1 | CASSLLQGADEQYF | TGTGCCAGCAGTCTCCTACAGGGGGCGGACGAGCAGTACTTC
TRBJ2-7 | TRBV7-3 | many | NA | CASSPYRNSYEQYF | TGTGCCAGCAGCCCTTACAGGAACTCCTACGAGCAGTACTTC
TRBJ1-1 | TRBV9 | NA | NA | CASSVDIEEGAFF | TGTGCCAGCAGCGTAGACATCGAAGAGGGTGCTTTCTTT
TRBJ2-7 | TRBV2 | many | NA | CASSEDLDAYEQYF | TGTGCCAGCAGTGAAGACCTGGATGCCTACGAGCAGTACTTC
TRBJ2-2 | TRBV9 | NA | NA | CASSPPAGNTGELFF | TGTGCCAGCAGCCCCCCGGCAGGGAACACCGGGGAGCTGTTTTTT
TRBJ1-2 | TRBV28 | many | NA | CASKTQENYGYTF | TGTGCCAGCAAGACACAGGAAAACTATGGCTACACCTTC
TRBJ1-3 | TRBV18 | NA | TRBD1 | CASSQGTGSSGNTIYF | TGTGCCAGCTCACAAGGGACAGGGAGCTCTGGAAACACCATATATTTT
TRBJ2-7 | TRBV2 | many | NA | CASSVATSSYEQYF | TGTGCCAGCAGTGTAGCGACCAGCTCCTACGAGCAGTACTTC
TRBJ2-2 | TRBV12-5 | NA | NA | CASGLATKTDWDTGELFF | TGTGCTAGTGGTTTGGCCACTAAGACGGATTGGGACACCGGGGAGCTGTTTTTT
TRBJ2-7 | TRBV7-2 | few | NA | CASSLLGGLREQYF | TGTGCCAGCAGCTTATTGGGGGGGCTACGAGAGCAGTACTTC
TRBJ1-1 | TRBV7-8 | many | NA | CASSFVSGVGPNTEAFF | TGTGCCAGCAGCTTTGTTTCCGGGGTCGGGCCCAACACTGAAGCTTTCTTT
TRBJ1-5 | TRBV7-8 | NA | NA | CASTSSSLNQPQHF | TGTGCCAGCACCTCCAGCAGTCTCAATCAGCCCCAGCATTTT
TRBJ2-1 | TRBV5-1 | many | TRBD2 | CASSLGLAPDEQFF | TGCGCCAGCAGCTTAGGACTAGCTCCGGATGAGCAGTTCTTC
TRBJ2-7 | TRBV11-2 | many | NA | CASSPQQGGNEQYF | TGTGCCAGCAGCCCACAACAAGGAGGGAACGAGCAGTACTTC
TRBJ1-6 | TRBV4-1 | few | TRBD1 | CASSQVGTGNSPLHF | TGCGCCAGCAGCCAAGTCGGGACAGGGAATTCACCCCTCCACTTT
TRBJ2-2 | TRBV28 | many | NA | CASSGGAIEDTGELFF | TGTGCCAGCAGTGGGGGGGCTATAGAGGACACCGGGGAGCTGTTTTTT
TRBJ2-7 | TRBV18 | NA | NA | CASSPTPGQRSYEQYF | TGTGCCAGCTCACCTACCCCCGGACAGAGATCCTACGAGCAGTACTTC
TRBJ1-6 | TRBV14 | few | NA | CASSGTYGRKALHF | TGTGCCAGCAGCGGGACCTATGGGAGGAAGGCCCTCCACTTT
TRBJ2-1 | TRBV12-3/TRBV12-4 | NA | TRBD2 | CASRPTSGSDEQFF | TGTGCCAGCAGACCCACTAGCGGGAGTGATGAGCAGTTCTTC
TRBJ2-3 | TRBV7-3 | NA | NA | CASSLKGGGGGGTDTQYF | TGTGCCAGCAGCTTAAAGGGGGGGGGGGGGGGGGGCACAGATACGCAGTATTTT
TRBJ2-7 | TRBV7-2 | many | NA | CASSPGYAYEQYF | TGTGCCAGCAGCCCAGGGTACGCCTACGAGCAGTACTTC
TRBJ1-4 | TRBV28 | many | NA | CASRVPVDEKLFF | TGTGCCAGCAGGGTCCCAGTTGATGAAAAACTGTTTTTT
TRBJ2-7 | TRBV12-3/TRBV12-4 | many | NA | CASSSGHRYEQYF | TGTGCCAGCAGTTCCGGACACCGCTACGAGCAGTACTTC
TRBJ2-2 | TRBV20-1 | NA | NA | CSARGEGHRNTGELFF | TGCAGTGCTAGAGGGGAGGGACATAGAAACACCGGGGAGCTGTTTTTT
TRBJ1-2 | TRBV6-5 | many | NA | CASSYSSGTYGYTF | TGTGCCAGCAGTTACTCATCCGGCACCTATGGCTACACCTTC
TRBJ2-2 | TRBV25-1 | many | TRBD1 | CASRSNQGAMVGELFF | TGTGCCAGCAGAAGTAACCAGGGGGCGATGGTCGGGGAGCTGTTTTTT
TRBJ1-2 | TRBV3-1 | NA | NA | CASSFRQETNYGYTF | TGTGCCAGCAGTTTTCGACAGGAGACTAACTATGGCTACACCTTC
TRBJ2-6 | TRBV20-1 | many | NA | CSAAKGGSGANVLTF | TGCAGTGCGGCGAAGGGGGGTTCTGGGGCCAACGTCCTGACTTTC
TRBJ2-7 | TRBV20-1 | few | NA | CSPAAGGTPYEQYF | TGCAGTCCCGCGGCTGGCGGGACCCCCTACGAGCAGTACTTC
TRBJ1-5 | TRBV28 | NA | NA | CASKRAGGIGQPQHF | TGTGCCAGCAAGCGGGCGGGAGGGATCGGTCAGCCCCAGCATTTT
TRBJ1-1 | TRBV10-3 | many | NA | CAISERGMNTEAFF | TGTGCCATCAGTGAGAGGGGGATGAACACTGAAGCTTTCTTT
TRBJ1-5 | TRBV27 | many | NA | CASSLSSGNQPQHF | TGTGCCAGCAGTTTATCCTCAGGGAATCAGCCCCAGCATTTT
TRBJ1-5 | TRBV6-5 | many | NA | CASSYSNAIGSNQPQHF | TGTGCCAGCAGTTACTCGAACGCTATTGGTAGCAATCAGCCCCAGCATTTT
TRBJ2-5 | TRBV11-3 | many | TRBD2 | CASSLTMTGTTHF | TGTGCCAGCAGCTTAACCATGACCGGGACTACCCACTTC
TRBJ1-1 | TRBV28 | many | TRBD1 | CASRRGGITEAFF | TGTGCCAGCAGACGAGGGGGCATAACTGAAGCTTTCTTT
TRBJ2-7 | TRBV10-3 | many | NA | CAASPDYEQYF | TGTGCCGCCAGCCCAGACTACGAGCAGTACTTC
TRBJ2-7 | TRBV29-1 | NA | NA | CSVDPGQGYEQYF | TGCAGCGTTGATCCGGGCCAAGGCTACGAGCAGTACTTC
TRBJ2-5 | TRBV3-1 | many | NA | CASSQGKQEETQYF | TGTGCCAGCAGCCAAGGGAAACAGGAAGAGACCCAGTACTTC
TRBJ2-7 | TRBV3-1 | many | TRBD2 | CASSPPGGRYEQYF | TGTGCCAGCAGCCCACCGGGAGGGCGATACGAGCAGTACTTC
TRBJ2-7 | TRBV7-3 | many | NA | CASSFGDGPYEQYF | TGTGCCAGCAGCTTCGGAGACGGGCCCTACGAGCAGTACTTC
TRBJ2-4 | TRBV12-3/TRBV12-4 | many | NA | CASSPRDGKNIQYF | TGTGCCAGCAGTCCCCGGGACGGAAAAAACATTCAGTACTTC
TRBJ2-7 | TRBV12-3/TRBV12-4 | many | TRBD2 | CASIQGTSGRGEQYF | TGTGCCAGCATTCAAGGGACTAGCGGGAGAGGCGAGCAGTACTTC
TRBJ1-1 | TRBV5-1 | many | NA | CASSLGWENTEAFF | TGCGCCAGCAGCTTGGGGTGGGAGAACACTGAAGCTTTCTTT